This T cell receptor beta chain was captured in a study of cytomegalovirus exposure and HLA in healthy donors. Study summary: Researchers found that under 90% of 398 genotyped donors fell within the Caucasian-associated ancestry cluster.

This PCR relied on a set of 60 Vbeta primers and 13 Jbeta primers. Libraries were prepared by immunoSEQ multiplex PCR; TCRdb keeps only in-frame clonotypes and omits some of them. The sample consists of under 200,000 clones, around 84% of them appearing once. With regard to this clone: Its antigen is currently unknown.

Broader study findings: Excluded were some V segments that proved indistinguishable, including TRBV6-2 and TRBV6-3. There was a cluster of highly shared sequence variants that was likely a sequencing artifact. The listing of about 150 TCR beta chains classed them as cytomegalovirus-associated.

Trimming left V 4 bases short and J 1 base short, with 13 bases between. The CDR3 spans 15 residues. Germline V gene sequence: CDR1 SGDLS, CDR2 YYNGEE. The sample taken for sequencing was PBMCs. This chain uses TRBV9 with TRBJ2-3; D gene ambiguous. The clonotype originates from a woman between 18 and 29 years old in good health and CMV-seronegative. CDR3 residues: CASSQEVVGTDTQYF. CDR3 coding DNA: TGTGCCAGCAGCCAAGAGGTAGTCGGCACAGATACGCAGTATTTT.